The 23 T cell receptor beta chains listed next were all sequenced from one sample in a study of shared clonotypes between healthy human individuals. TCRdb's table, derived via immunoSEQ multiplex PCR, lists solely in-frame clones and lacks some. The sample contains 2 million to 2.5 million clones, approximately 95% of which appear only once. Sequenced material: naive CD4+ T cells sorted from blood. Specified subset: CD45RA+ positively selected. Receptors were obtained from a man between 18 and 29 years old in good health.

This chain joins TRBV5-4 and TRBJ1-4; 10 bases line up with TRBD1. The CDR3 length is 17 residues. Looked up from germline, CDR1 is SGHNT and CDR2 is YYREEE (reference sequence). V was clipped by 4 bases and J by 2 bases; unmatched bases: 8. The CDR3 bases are TGTGCCAGCAGCGATCCGGACAGGGGGAGTACTAATGAAAAACTGTTTTTT. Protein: CASSDPDRGSTNEKLFF.

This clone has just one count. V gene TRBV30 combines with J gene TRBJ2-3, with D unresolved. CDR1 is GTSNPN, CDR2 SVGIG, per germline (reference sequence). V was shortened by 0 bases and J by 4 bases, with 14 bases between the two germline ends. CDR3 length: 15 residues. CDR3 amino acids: CAWSVGSYLADTQYF. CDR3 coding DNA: TGTGCCTGGAGTGTAGGGTCTTACCTGGCAGATACGCAGTATTTT.

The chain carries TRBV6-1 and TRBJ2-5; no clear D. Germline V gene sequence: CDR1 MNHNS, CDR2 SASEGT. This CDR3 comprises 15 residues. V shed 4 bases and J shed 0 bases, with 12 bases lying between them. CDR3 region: CASSAGSSYQETQYF. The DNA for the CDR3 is TGTGCCAGCAGTGCGGGCAGTTCGTACCAAGAGACCCAGTACTTC.

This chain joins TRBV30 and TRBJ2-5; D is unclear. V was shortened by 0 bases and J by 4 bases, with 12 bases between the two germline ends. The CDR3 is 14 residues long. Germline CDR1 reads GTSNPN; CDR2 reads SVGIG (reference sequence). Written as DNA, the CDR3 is TGTGCCTGGAGTGTACGTTCCTGGGGAGAGACCCAGTACTTC. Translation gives CAWSVRSWGETQYF.

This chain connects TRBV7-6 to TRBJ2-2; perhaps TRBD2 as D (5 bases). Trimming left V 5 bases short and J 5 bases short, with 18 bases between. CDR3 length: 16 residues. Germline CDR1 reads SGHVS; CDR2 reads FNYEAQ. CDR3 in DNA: TGTGCCAGCAGCCCCACCACTAGTCCGGGAACCGGGGAGCTGTTTTTT. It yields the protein CASSPTTSPGTGELFF.

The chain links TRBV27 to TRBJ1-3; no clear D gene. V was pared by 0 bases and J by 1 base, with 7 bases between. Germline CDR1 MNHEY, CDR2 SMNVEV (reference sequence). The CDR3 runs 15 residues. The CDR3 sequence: CASSLSVGSGNTIYF. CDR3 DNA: TGTGCCAGCAGTTTATCGGTAGGGTCTGGAAACACCATATATTTT.

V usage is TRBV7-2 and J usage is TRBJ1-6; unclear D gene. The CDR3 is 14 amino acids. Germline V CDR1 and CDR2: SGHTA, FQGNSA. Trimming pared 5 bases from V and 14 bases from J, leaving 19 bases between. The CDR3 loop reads CASSASLLGSSLHF. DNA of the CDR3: TGTGCCAGCAGCGCCTCACTCCTAGGTTCGTCCCTCCACTTT.

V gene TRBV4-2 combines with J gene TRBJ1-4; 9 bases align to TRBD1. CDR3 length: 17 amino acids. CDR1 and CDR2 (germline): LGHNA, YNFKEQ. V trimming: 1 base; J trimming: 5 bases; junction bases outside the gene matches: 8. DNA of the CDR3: TGTGCCAGCAGCCAAGGAACAGGGGGCGATCGGAATGAAAAACTGTTTTTT. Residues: CASSQGTGGDRNEKLFF.

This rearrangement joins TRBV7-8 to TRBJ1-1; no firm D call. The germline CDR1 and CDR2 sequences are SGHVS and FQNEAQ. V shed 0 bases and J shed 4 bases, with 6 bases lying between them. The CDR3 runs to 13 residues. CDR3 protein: CASSLAGFTEAFF. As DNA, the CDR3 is TGTGCCAGCAGCTTAGCGGGGTTCACTGAAGCTTTCTTT.

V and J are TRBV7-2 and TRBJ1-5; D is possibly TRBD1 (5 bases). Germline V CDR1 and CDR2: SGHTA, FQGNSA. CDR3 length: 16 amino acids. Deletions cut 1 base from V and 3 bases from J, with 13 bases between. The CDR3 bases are TGTGCCAGCAGCTTAGTCCCGATAGGGGACAATCAGCCCCAGCATTTT. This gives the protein CASSLVPIGDNQPQHF.

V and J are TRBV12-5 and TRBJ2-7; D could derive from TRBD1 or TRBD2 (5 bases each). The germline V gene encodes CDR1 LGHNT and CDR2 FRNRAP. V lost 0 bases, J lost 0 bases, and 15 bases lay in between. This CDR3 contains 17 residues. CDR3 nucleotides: TGTGCTAGTGGTTTGGTAGTATTAGGGGACGGCTCCTACGAGCAGTACTTC. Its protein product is CASGLVVLGDGSYEQYF.

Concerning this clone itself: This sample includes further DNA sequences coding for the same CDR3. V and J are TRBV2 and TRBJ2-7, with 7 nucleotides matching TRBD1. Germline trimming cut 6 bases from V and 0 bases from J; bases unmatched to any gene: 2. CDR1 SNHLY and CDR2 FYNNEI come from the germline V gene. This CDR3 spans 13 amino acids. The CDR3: CASSRDSSYEQYF. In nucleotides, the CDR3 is TGTGCCAGCAGCCGGGACAGCTCCTACGAGCAGTACTTC. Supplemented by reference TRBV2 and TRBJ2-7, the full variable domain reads EPEVTQTPSHQVTQMGQEVILRCVPISNHLYFYWYRQILGQKVEFLVSFYNNEISEKSEIFDDQFSVERPDGSNFTLKIRSTKLEDSAMYFCASSRDSSYEQYFGPGTRLTVT.

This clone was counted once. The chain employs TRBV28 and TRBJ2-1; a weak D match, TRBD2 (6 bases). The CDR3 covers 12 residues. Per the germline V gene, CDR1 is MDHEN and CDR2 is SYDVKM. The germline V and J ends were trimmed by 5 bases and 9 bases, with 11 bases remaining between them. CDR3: CASSPLGGEQFF. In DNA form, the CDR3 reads TGTGCCAGCAGTCCCCTCGGGGGTGAGCAGTTCTTC.

CDR3 DNA sequence: TGCAGCGTTGAAGATTTCGGACGGAAATATGGCTACACCTTC. Its translation: CSVEDFGRKYGYTF. The chain links TRBV29-1 to TRBJ1-2; D is ambiguous. The CDR3 is made up of 14 amino acids. V lost 0 bases and J 5 bases, leaving 13 bases between the germline ends. Germline V gives CDR1 SQVTM, CDR2 ANQGSEA.

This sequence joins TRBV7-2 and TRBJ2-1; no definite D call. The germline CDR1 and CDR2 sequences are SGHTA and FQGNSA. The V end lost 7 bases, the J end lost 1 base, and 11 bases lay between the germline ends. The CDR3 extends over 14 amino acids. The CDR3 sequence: CASNPALSYNEQFF. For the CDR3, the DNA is TGTGCCAGCAATCCGGCCCTTTCCTACAATGAGCAGTTCTTC.

CDR3 coding DNA: TGTGCCAGCAGCTTAGCGGGGTATGGCTACAATGAGCAGTTCTTC. Residues: CASSLAGYGYNEQFF. The chain uses TRBV7-9 and TRBJ2-1; D remains unclear. The germline CDR1 and CDR2 sequences are SEHNR and FQNEAQ (reference sequence). There are 15 residues in the CDR3. V was cut by 0 bases and J by 3 bases, with 9 bases left in between.

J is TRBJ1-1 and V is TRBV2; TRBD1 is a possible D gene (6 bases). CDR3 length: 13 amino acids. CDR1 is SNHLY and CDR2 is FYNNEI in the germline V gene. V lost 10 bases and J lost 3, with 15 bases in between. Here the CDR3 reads CATTRGGDTEAFF. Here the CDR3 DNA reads TGTGCCACGACAAGGGGGGGCGACACTGAAGCTTTCTTT.

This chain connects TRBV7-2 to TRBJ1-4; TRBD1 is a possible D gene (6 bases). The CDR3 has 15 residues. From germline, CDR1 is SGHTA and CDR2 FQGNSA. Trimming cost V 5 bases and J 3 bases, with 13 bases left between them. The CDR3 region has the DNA TGTGCCAGCAGCCCCGACAGGCTTTCTAATGAAAAACTGTTTTTT. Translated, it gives CASSPDRLSNEKLFF.

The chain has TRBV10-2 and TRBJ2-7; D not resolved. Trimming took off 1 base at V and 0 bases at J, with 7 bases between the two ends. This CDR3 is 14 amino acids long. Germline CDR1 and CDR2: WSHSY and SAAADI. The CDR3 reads CASSEFLGSYEQYF. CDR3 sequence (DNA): TGCGCCAGCAGTGAGTTTCTAGGCTCCTACGAGCAGTACTTC.

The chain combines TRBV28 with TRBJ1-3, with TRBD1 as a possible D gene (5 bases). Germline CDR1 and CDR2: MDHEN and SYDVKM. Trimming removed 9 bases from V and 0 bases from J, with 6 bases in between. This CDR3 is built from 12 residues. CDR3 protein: CASGGSGNTIYF. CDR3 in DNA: TGTGCCAGTGGGGGCTCTGGAAACACCATATATTTT. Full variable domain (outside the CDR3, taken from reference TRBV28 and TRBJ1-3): DVKVTQSSRYLVKRTGEKVFLECVQDMDHENMFWYRQDPGLGLRLIYFSYDVKMKEKGDIPEGYSVSREKKERFSLILESASTNQTSMYLCASGGSGNTIYFGEGSWLTVV.

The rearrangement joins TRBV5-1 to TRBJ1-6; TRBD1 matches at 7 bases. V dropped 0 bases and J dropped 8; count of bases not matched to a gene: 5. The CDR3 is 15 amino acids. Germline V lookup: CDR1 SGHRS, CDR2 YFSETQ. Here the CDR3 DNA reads TGCGCCAGCAGCTTGGGCGGGACAGAAGATTCACCCCTCCACTTT. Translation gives CASSLGGTEDSPLHF. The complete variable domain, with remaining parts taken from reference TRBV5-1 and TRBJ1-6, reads KAGVTQTPRYLIKTRGQQVTLSCSPISGHRSVSWYQQTPGQGLQFLFEYFSETQRNKGNFPGRFSGRQFSNSRSEMNVSTLELGDSALYLCASSLGGTEDSPLHFGNGTRLTVT.

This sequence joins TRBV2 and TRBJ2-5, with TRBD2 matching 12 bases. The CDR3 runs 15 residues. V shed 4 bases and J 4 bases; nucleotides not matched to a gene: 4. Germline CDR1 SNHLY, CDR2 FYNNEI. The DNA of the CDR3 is TGTGCCAGCAGTGCGGCTAGCGGGGGGGCAGAGACCCAGTACTTC. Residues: CASSAASGGAETQYF.

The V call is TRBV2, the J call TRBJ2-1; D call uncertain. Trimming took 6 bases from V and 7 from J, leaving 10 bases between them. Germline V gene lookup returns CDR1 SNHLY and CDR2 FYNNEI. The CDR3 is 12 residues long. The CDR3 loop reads CASRELGNEQFF. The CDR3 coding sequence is TGTGCCAGCAGAGAGCTGGGAAATGAGCAGTTCTTC.